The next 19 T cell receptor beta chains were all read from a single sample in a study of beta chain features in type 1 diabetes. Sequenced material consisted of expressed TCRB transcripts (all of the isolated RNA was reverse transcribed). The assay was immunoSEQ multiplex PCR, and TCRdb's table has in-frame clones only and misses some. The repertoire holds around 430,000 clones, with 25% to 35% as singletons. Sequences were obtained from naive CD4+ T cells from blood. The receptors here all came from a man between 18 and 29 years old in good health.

The CDR3 protein is CSGGQGATYEQYF. The CDR3 DNA follows: TGCAGCGGGGGACAGGGAGCGACCTACGAGCAGTACTTC. This sequence joins TRBV29-1 and TRBJ2-7, with 9 positions matching TRBD1. Trimming removed 7 bases from V and 2 bases from J; junction bases left unmatched: 6. There are 13 residues in the CDR3. The germline gives CDR1 SQVTM, CDR2 ANQGSEA.

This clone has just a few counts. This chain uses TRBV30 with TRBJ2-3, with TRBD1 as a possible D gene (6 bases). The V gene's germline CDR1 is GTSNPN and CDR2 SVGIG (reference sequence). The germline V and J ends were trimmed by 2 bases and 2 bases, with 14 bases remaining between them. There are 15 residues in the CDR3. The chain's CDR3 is CAWSPPGQVTDTQYF. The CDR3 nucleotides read TGTGCCTGGAGTCCGCCGGGACAAGTCACAGATACGCAGTATTTT.

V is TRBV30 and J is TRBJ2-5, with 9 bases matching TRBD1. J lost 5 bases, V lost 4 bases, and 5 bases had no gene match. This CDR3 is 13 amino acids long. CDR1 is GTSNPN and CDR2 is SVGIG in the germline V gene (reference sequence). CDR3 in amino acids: CAWIQGAGETQYF. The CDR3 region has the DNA TGTGCCTGGATACAGGGGGCGGGCGAGACCCAGTACTTC.

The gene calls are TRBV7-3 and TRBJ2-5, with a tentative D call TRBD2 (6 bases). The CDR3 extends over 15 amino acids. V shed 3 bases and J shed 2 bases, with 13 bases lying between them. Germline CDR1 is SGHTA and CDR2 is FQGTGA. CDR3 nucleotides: TGTGCCAGCAGCTTTACCGTGGGGGGTCAAGAGACCCAGTACTTC. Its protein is CASSFTVGGQETQYF.

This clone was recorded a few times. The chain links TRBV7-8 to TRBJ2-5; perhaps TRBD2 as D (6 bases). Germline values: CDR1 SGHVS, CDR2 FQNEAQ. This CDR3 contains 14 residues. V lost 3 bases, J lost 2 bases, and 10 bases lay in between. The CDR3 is CASSLSLAQETQYF. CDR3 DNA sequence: TGTGCCAGCAGCTTGTCACTAGCACAAGAGACCCAGTACTTC.

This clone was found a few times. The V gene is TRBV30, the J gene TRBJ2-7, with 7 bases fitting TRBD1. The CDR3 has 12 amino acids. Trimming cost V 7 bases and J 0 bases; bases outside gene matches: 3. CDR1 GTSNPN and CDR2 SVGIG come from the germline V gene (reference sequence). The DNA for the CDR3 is TGTGCCTACACAGGGGCCTCCTACGAGCAGTACTTC. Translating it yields CAYTGASYEQYF.

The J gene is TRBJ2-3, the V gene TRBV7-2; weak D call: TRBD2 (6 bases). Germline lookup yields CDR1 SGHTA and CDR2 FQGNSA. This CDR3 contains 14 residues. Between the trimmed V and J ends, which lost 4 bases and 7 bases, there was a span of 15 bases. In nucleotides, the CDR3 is TGTGCCAGCAGCTCCACTGGAGGGCCAAATACGCAGTATTTT. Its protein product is CASSSTGGPNTQYF.

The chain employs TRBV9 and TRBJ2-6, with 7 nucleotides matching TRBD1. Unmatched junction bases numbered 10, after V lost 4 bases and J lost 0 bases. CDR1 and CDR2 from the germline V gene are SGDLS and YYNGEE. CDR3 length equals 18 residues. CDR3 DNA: TGTGCCAGCAGCATAAGGGACAGATTCTTCTCTGGGGCCAACGTCCTGACTTTC. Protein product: CASSIRDRFFSGANVLTF.

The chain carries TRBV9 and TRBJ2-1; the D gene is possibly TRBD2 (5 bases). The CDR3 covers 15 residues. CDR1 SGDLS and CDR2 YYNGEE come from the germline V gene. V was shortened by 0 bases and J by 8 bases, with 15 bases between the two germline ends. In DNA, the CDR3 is TGTGCCAGCAGCGTAGGCCTAGCTGCCGGGCATGAGCAGTTCTTC. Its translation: CASSVGLAAGHEQFF.

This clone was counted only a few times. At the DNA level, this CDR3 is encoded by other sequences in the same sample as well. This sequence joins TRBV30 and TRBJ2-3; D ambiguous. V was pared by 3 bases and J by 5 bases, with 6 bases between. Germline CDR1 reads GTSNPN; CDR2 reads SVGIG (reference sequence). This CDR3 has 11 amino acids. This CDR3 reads CAWSPRDTQYF. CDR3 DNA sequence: TGTGCCTGGAGCCCAAGAGATACGCAGTATTTT.

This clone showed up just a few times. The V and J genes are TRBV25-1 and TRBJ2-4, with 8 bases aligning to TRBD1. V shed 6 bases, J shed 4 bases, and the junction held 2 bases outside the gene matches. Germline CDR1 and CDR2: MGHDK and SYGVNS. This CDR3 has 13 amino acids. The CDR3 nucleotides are TGTGCCAGCAGCAGGACAGGGAAAAACATTCAGTACTTC. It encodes CASSRTGKNIQYF.

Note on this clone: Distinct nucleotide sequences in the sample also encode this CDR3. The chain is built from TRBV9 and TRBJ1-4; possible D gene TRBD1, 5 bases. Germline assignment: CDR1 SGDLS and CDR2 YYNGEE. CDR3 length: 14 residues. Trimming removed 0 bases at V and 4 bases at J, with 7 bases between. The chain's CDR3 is CASSVGQGNEKLFF. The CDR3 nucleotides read TGTGCCAGCAGCGTAGGGCAGGGTAATGAAAAACTGTTTTTT.

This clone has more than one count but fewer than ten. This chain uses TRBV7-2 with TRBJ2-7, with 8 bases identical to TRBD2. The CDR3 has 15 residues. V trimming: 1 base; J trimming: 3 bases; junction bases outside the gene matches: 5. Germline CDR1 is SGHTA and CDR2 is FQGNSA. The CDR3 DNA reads TGTGCCAGCAGCTTAGGGCGGGAGGTCTACTACGAGCAGTACTTC. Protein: CASSLGREVYYEQYF.

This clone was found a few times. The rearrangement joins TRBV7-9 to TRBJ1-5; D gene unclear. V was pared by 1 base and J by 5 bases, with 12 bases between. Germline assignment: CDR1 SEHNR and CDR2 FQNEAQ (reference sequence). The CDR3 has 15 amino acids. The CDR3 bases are TGTGCCAGCAGCTTAGGGAACAGCAGGTATCAGCCCCAGCATTTT. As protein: CASSLGNSRYQPQHF.

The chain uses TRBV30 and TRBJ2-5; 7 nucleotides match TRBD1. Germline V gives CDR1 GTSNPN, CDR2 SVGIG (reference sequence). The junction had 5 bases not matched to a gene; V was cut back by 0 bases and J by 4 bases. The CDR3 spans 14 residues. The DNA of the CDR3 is TGTGCCTGGAGTGTAACAGGGGCGCCAGAGACCCAGTACTTC. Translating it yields CAWSVTGAPETQYF.

CDR3: CASSLIGDTDTQYF. The CDR3 DNA is TGTGCCAGCAGCTTAATTGGGGACACAGATACGCAGTATTTT. This sequence joins TRBV7-3 and TRBJ2-3; D ambiguous. The V and J ends lost 1 base and 2 bases respectively, with 7 bases between them. Germline V CDR1 and CDR2: SGHTA, FQGTGA. The CDR3 runs to 14 residues.

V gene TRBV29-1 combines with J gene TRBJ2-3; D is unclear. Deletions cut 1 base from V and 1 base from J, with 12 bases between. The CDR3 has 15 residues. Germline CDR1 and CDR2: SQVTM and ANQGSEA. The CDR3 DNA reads TGCAGCGTTGAAGGGTCCGGCGGCGGCACAGATACGCAGTATTTT. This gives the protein CSVEGSGGGTDTQYF.

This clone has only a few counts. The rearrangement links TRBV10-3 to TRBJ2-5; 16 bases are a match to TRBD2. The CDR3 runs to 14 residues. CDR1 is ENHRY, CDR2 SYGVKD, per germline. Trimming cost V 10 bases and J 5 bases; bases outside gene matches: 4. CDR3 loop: CATGTSGREETQYF. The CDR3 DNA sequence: TGTGCCACCGGGACTAGCGGGAGGGAGGAGACCCAGTACTTC.

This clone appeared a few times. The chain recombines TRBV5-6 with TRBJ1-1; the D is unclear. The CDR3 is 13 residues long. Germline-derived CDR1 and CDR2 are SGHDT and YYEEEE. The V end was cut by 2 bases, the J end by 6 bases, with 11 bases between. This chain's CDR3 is CASSFERLAEAFF. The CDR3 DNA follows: TGTGCCAGCAGCTTCGAGAGATTAGCTGAAGCTTTCTTT.